What follows are 19 T cell receptor beta chains derived from one specimen sequenced in a study of CD8 T cells in Susac syndrome. Random hexamers were used to reverse transcribe 0.5 to 1 ug of RNA. TCRdb processed the immunoSEQ multiplex PCR reads anew with MiXCR; each CDR3 protein has one entry. The table includes approximately 180,000 distinct CDR3 sequences, approximately 94% detected once. Material for sequencing was CD4+ T cells from PBMCs. Receptor source: a human donor with multiple sclerosis.

V usage is TRBV12-3 or TRBV12-4 and J usage is TRBJ2-1; 9 bases align to TRBD1. This CDR3 has 17 residues. J gave up 7 bases and V 5 bases, and 15 bases lay outside the gene matches. The CDR3 is CASSLGTGRLIRNEQFF. In nucleotides, the CDR3 is TGTGCCAGCAGTCTCGGGACAGGGAGATTGATTCGGAATGAGCAGTTCTTC.

The rearrangement joins TRBV19 to TRBJ1-1, with D uncertain. Germline CDR1 and CDR2: LNHDA and SQIVND (reference sequence). Trimming left V 4 bases short and J 7 bases short, with 7 bases between. CDR3 length: 11 amino acids. Here the CDR3 reads CASSNGFEAFF. CDR3 in DNA: TGTGCCAGTAGTAACGGGTTTGAAGCTTTCTTT.

This clonotype was detected once. The chain has TRBV20-1 and TRBJ2-3; D ambiguous. Germline CDR1 is DFQATT and CDR2 is SNEGSKA (reference sequence). CDR3 length equals 11 residues. The germline V and J ends were trimmed by 8 bases and 6 bases, with 12 bases remaining between them. DNA for the CDR3: TGCAGTACGAGAAATTGGGATACGCAGTATTTT. Its protein is CSTRNWDTQYF.

The CDR3 reads CAISVGIPNQPQHF. The CDR3 bases are TGTGCCATCAGTGTCGGCATCCCCAATCAGCCCCAGCATTTT. The chain carries TRBV10-3 and TRBJ1-5; D gene ambiguous. The germline V gene encodes CDR1 ENHRY and CDR2 SYGVKD. V shed 4 bases and J shed 3 bases, with 10 bases lying between them. There are 14 residues in the CDR3.

The genes are TRBV12-3 or TRBV12-4 and TRBJ2-7; D is perhaps TRBD2 (6 bases). The CDR3 has 14 amino acids. V was cut by 3 bases and J by 3 bases, with 12 bases left in between. CDR3 region: CASSFGGSFYEQYF. CDR3 bases: TGTGCCAGCAGTTTCGGAGGGTCGTTCTACGAGCAGTACTTC.

The chain carries TRBV20-1 and TRBJ2-7; D not certain. CDR3 length equals 14 residues. The V gene lost 0 bases and the J gene lost 2 bases, with 11 bases spanning the gap. Germline CDR1 reads DFQATT; CDR2 reads SNEGSKA (reference sequence). CDR3 in amino acids: CSARDTRRAYEQYF. CDR3 nucleotides: TGCAGTGCTAGAGATACCAGGCGAGCCTACGAGCAGTACTTC.

The V and J genes are TRBV6-1 and TRBJ1-5; D is unclear. Deletions cut 0 bases from V and 6 bases from J, with 12 bases between. The CDR3 extends over 15 amino acids. CDR1 is MNHNS, CDR2 SASEGT, per germline. DNA of the CDR3: TGTGCCAGCAGTGAAGCGCACGGGTACGGTCAGCCCCAGCATTTT. Its protein product is CASSEAHGYGQPQHF.

The gene calls are TRBV12-3 or TRBV12-4 and TRBJ2-1; D tentatively fits TRBD1 or TRBD2 (6 bases each). The CDR3 has 15 amino acids. V was shortened by 4 bases and J by 0 bases, with 10 bases between the two germline ends. CDR3 nucleotides: TGTGCCAGCAGTTCGGAGGGGGGCTCCTACAATGAGCAGTTCTTC. Its translation is CASSSEGGSYNEQFF.

This clonotype was recorded once. The genes are TRBV9 and TRBJ2-2; TRBD2 matches at 7 bases. In germline, CDR1 is SGDLS, CDR2 YYNGEE. The V segment lost 0 bases and the J segment 1 base; nucleotides outside the gene matches: 3. CDR3 length: 16 residues. Here the CDR3 DNA reads TGTGCCAGCAGCGTAGGAGCGGGGATGAACACCGGGGAGCTGTTTTTT. Its protein is CASSVGAGMNTGELFF.

The chain couples TRBV29-1 to TRBJ1-2, with D maybe TRBD1 (6 bases). The CDR3 has 12 amino acids. Germline V gives CDR1 SQVTM, CDR2 ANQGSEA. Trimming shortened V by 7 bases and J by 8 bases, and 17 bases separated the two germline ends. Written as DNA, the CDR3 is TGCAGCGGCTCCCGGACAGACGACGGCTACACCTTC. Residues: CSGSRTDDGYTF.

CDR3 loop: CASSVAVGTEAFF. CDR3 DNA: TGTGCCAGCAGCGTAGCTGTGGGGACTGAAGCTTTCTTT. The chain combines TRBV9 with TRBJ1-1; no clear D. CDR1 is SGDLS and CDR2 is YYNGEE in the germline V gene. Trimming removed 0 bases at V and 5 bases at J, with 8 bases between. This CDR3 contains 13 residues.

The chain combines TRBV9 with TRBJ1-6, with D perhaps TRBD1 (5 bases). The germline V and J ends were trimmed by 2 bases and 10 bases, with 13 bases remaining between them. CDR3 length equals 14 residues. Looked up from germline, CDR1 is SGDLS and CDR2 is YYNGEE. As DNA, the CDR3 is TGTGCCAGCAGCGTCAGGGATGGCCACTCACCCCTCCACTTT. This gives the protein CASSVRDGHSPLHF.

The chain employs TRBV28 and TRBJ2-3, with TRBD2 as a possible D gene (5 bases). This CDR3 has 14 residues. Germline V gene sequence: CDR1 MDHEN, CDR2 SYDVKM. The germline V and J ends were trimmed by 5 bases and 4 bases, with 13 bases remaining between them. The chain's CDR3 is CASSLQPRADTQYF. CDR3 DNA: TGTGCCAGCAGTCTCCAACCGAGGGCAGATACGCAGTATTTT.

In its sample, this clonotype was seen once. This chain joins TRBV20-1 and TRBJ1-2; D remains unclear. This CDR3 has 13 amino acids. Germline V lookup: CDR1 DFQATT, CDR2 SNEGSKA (reference sequence). Deletions cut 6 bases from V and 5 bases from J, with 16 bases between. The CDR3 spells CSAWRLEGYGYTF. CDR3 coding DNA: TGCAGTGCCTGGCGACTGGAAGGTTATGGCTACACCTTC.

The V call is TRBV19, the J call TRBJ2-7; D perhaps matches TRBD2 (6 bases). The CDR3 sequence is 14 residues long. The germline V gene encodes CDR1 LNHDA and CDR2 SQIVND (reference sequence). Trimming removed 3 bases from V and 0 bases from J, with 9 bases in between. The CDR3 nucleotides read TGTGCCAGTAGTATTGTGGGGGGCTCCTACGAGCAGTACTTC. This sequence encodes CASSIVGGSYEQYF.

The rearrangement links TRBV30 to TRBJ1-5; D call uncertain. The germline V gene encodes CDR1 GTSNPN and CDR2 SVGIG (reference sequence). V was shortened by 2 bases and J by 1 base, with 6 bases between the two germline ends. This CDR3 spans 13 amino acids. The CDR3 is CAWSHYSNQPQHF. The CDR3 DNA reads TGTGCCTGGAGTCATTACAGCAATCAGCCCCAGCATTTT.

V and J are TRBV29-1 and TRBJ1-2, with a weak D call TRBD1 (5 bases). This CDR3 comprises 12 residues. Between the trimmed V and J ends, which lost 5 bases and 5 bases, there was a span of 12 bases. Germline assignment: CDR1 SQVTM and CDR2 ANQGSEA. CDR3 sequence reads: CSVRIGTYGYTF. The CDR3 bases are TGCAGCGTTCGGATAGGGACGTATGGCTACACCTTC.

V is TRBV30 and J is TRBJ2-5; D is perhaps TRBD2 (5 bases). The ends were cut back, 0 bases at V and 4 bases at J, with 15 bases in the middle. Germline V gene sequence: CDR1 GTSNPN, CDR2 SVGIG (reference sequence). CDR3 length equals 15 residues. CDR3 sequence reads: CAWSVLGSFGETQYF. The CDR3 region has the DNA TGTGCCTGGAGTGTACTAGGGAGTTTTGGAGAGACCCAGTACTTC.

The rearrangement uses TRBV25-1 and TRBJ1-1; possible D gene TRBD1, 6 bases. The CDR3 is 13 residues long. V was cut by 6 bases and J by 0 bases, with 8 bases left in between. Germline V lookup: CDR1 MGHDK, CDR2 SYGVNS. CDR3 coding DNA: TGTGCCAGCAGCAGACAGGTGAACACTGAAGCTTTCTTT. It translates to CASSRQVNTEAFF.